Below, 15 T cell receptor beta chains from the same sample are listed, as sequenced in a study of CD8 T cells in Susac syndrome. The authors reverse transcribed roughly 0.45 to 1 ug RNA with random hexamers. MiXCR was run by TCRdb on the immunoSEQ multiplex PCR reads, yielding one entry per CDR3 protein. The repertoire consists of 160,000 or so distinct CDR3 sequences, with about 95% occurring once and the leading ten covering less than 0.2%. The specimen was CD8+ T cells from PBMCs. Receptor source: a human donor with multiple sclerosis.

This clonotype has a single count. This chain uses TRBV5-8 with TRBJ2-1, with D unclear. Germline assignment: CDR1 SGHTS and CDR2 YDEGEE. This CDR3 spans 12 amino acids. The V and J ends lost 6 bases and 5 bases respectively, with 9 bases between them. The CDR3 here is CASTDWDNEQFF. The CDR3, as DNA: TGTGCCAGCACCGACTGGGACAATGAGCAGTTCTTC.

V gene TRBV4-1 combines with J gene TRBJ2-5, with D possibly called TRBD1 or TRBD2 (5 bases each). Germline loops: CDR1 MGHRA, CDR2 YSYEKL. The CDR3 covers 15 residues. V lost 3 bases and J lost 5, with 16 bases in between. The CDR3 DNA sequence: TGCGCCAGCAGCCATGGGACCGCAATTCTTGAGACCCAGTACTTC. Translated: CASSHGTAILETQYF.

This chain joins TRBV20-1 and TRBJ1-4; no reliable D call. Per the germline V gene, CDR1 is DFQATT and CDR2 is SNEGSKA (reference sequence). V dropped 2 bases and J dropped 3 bases, with 10 bases sitting between them. The CDR3 totals 14 residues. CDR3 sequence (DNA): TGCAGTGCTAGAAATCTTGAGTCTAATGAAAAACTGTTTTTT. Amino acid sequence: CSARNLESNEKLFF.

This sequence joins TRBV13 and TRBJ2-7, with 8 positions matching TRBD1. V gave up 5 bases and J gave up 6 bases; unmatched junction bases: 3. The CDR3 has 12 amino acids. CDR1 and CDR2 (germline): PRHDT, FYEKMQ (reference sequence). The CDR3 region is CASSQTGAEQYF. In nucleotides, the CDR3 is TGTGCCAGCAGCCAGACAGGGGCCGAGCAGTACTTC.

The chain couples TRBV28 to TRBJ2-7; D call uncertain. Per germline, CDR1 MDHEN and CDR2 SYDVKM. V was shortened by 4 bases and J by 3 bases, with 7 bases between the two germline ends. The CDR3 has 12 amino acids. CDR3 protein: CASSSSLYEQYF. CDR3 bases: TGTGCCAGCAGTTCAAGCCTCTACGAGCAGTACTTC.

The chain carries TRBV27 and TRBJ2-7; possible D gene TRBD2, 6 bases. Germline loops: CDR1 MNHEY, CDR2 SMNVEV (reference sequence). The V end lost 6 bases, the J end lost 0 bases, and 12 bases lay between the germline ends. The CDR3 sequence is 14 residues long. The CDR3 bases are TGTGCCAGCAGGGAGACTAGGAGCTCCTACGAGCAGTACTTC. It translates to CASRETRSSYEQYF.

This chain joins TRBV15 and TRBJ2-7; 8 bases are a match to TRBD2. The CDR3 runs 15 residues. Per germline, CDR1 LNHNV and CDR2 YYDKDF (reference sequence). The V segment lost 9 bases and the J segment 4 bases; nucleotides outside the gene matches: 14. CDR3 sequence: CATTRAGEPFYEQYF. The CDR3 bases are TGTGCCACAACCCGAGCGGGGGAACCCTTTTACGAGCAGTACTTC.

The rearrangement links TRBV27 to TRBJ2-5; D might be TRBD1 (6 bases). CDR3 length: 11 amino acids. CDR1 and CDR2 from the germline V gene are MNHEY and SMNVEV (reference sequence). V was cut by 11 bases and J by 5 bases, with 12 bases left in between. CDR3 amino acids: CASAGAETQYF. CDR3 DNA sequence: TGTGCCTCGGCAGGGGCCGAGACCCAGTACTTC.

This chain links TRBV27 with TRBJ2-7; 11 bases are a match to TRBD1. The germline CDR1 and CDR2 sequences are MNHEY and SMNVEV (reference sequence). The CDR3 is made up of 15 amino acids. V lost 5 bases and J lost 3; bases outside the gene matches: 6. In nucleotides, the CDR3 is TGTGCCAGCAGTCAAACCGGGACAGGGGGCTACGAGCAGTACTTC. Translating it yields CASSQTGTGGYEQYF.

The CDR3 reads CASSPYMGTYNEQFF. CDR3 in DNA: TGTGCCAGCAGTCCGTACATGGGAACCTACAATGAGCAGTTCTTC. This sequence joins TRBV27 and TRBJ2-1, with no clear D. With 5 bases removed from V and 2 bases from J, the gap between germline ends came to 13 bases. In germline, CDR1 is MNHEY, CDR2 SMNVEV (reference sequence). The CDR3 length is 15 residues.

This rearrangement joins TRBV20-1 to TRBJ1-1; no definite D call. CDR1 DFQATT and CDR2 SNEGSKA come from the germline V gene (reference sequence). Trimming removed 0 bases at V and 8 bases at J, with 10 bases between. The CDR3 consists of 12 residues. This chain's CDR3 is CSARDGPGEAFF. The CDR3 DNA reads as TGCAGTGCTAGAGATGGGCCGGGCGAAGCTTTCTTT.

The chain couples TRBV7-8 to TRBJ2-1, with D possibly TRBD2 on 6 matching bases. The CDR3 totals 15 residues. Germline loops: CDR1 SGHVS, CDR2 FQNEAQ. V lost 1 base and J lost 3, with 10 bases in between. CDR3 sequence: CASSLVGGSYNEQFF. The DNA of the CDR3 is TGTGCCAGCAGCTTAGTTGGGGGGAGCTACAATGAGCAGTTCTTC.

The chain has TRBV25-1 and TRBJ1-2; TRBD1 might be the D (5 bases). The CDR3 is 11 residues long. Germline V gene sequence: CDR1 MGHDK, CDR2 SYGVNS. The V end lost 9 bases, the J end lost 8 bases, and 13 bases lay between the germline ends. This chain's CDR3 is CASHGGGGYTF. The CDR3 nucleotides read TGTGCCAGTCACGGGGGGGGAGGCTACACCTTC.

The V call is TRBV9, the J call TRBJ1-2; no reliable D call. Germline CDR1 is SGDLS and CDR2 is YYNGEE. Trimming removed 1 base at V and 0 bases at J, with 10 bases between. CDR3 length: 15 amino acids. The CDR3 region has the DNA TGTGCCAGCAGCGTAAGGGCCCACTCTAACTATGGCTACACCTTC. It yields the protein CASSVRAHSNYGYTF.

This rearrangement joins TRBV6-5 to TRBJ1-1; TRBD1 is a possible D gene (5 bases). The CDR3 spans 13 residues. Germline assignment: CDR1 MNHEY and CDR2 SVGAGI. V shed 5 bases and J shed 1 base, with 8 bases lying between them. This chain's CDR3 is CASSQGTNTEAFF. In DNA, the CDR3 is TGTGCCAGCAGTCAGGGTACGAACACTGAAGCTTTCTTT.